This T cell receptor beta chain was identified during a study of blood T cell repertoires in COVID-19. Method: immunoSEQ multiplex PCR; TCRdb's copy keeps in-frame clones and lacks some. There are a few hundred thousand clones in the sample; over 80% occur only once, and about a tenth lies in the top ten. The CDR3 totals 16 residues. V trimming: 2 bases; J trimming: 6 bases; junction bases outside the gene matches: 6. Germline assignment: CDR1 MGHRA and CDR2 YSYEKL. Sequences were obtained from PBMCs or T cells enriched from blood (not recorded which). The receptor was isolated from a man younger than 35 with acute COVID-19. This rearrangement joins TRBV4-1 to TRBJ1-5; the match to TRBD1 covers 11 bases. Written as DNA, the CDR3 is TGCGCCAGCAGCCAAATTCCGGGACAGGGGGGTCAGCCCCAGCATTTT. Its protein is CASSQIPGQGGQPQHF.